These T cell receptor beta chains were read from a single sample in a study of blood T cell repertoires in COVID-19. Produced via immunoSEQ multiplex PCR; TCRdb's table is partial and in-frame only. The sample lists approximately 200,000 clones; about 95% were seen once. Material for sequencing was peripheral blood. These TCRs come from a young man with COVID-19, enrolled during active disease. The CDR3 runs from the conserved cysteine through the conserved F or W.

V	J	CDR3
TRBV12-5	TRBJ1-2	CASGLVLEAGTLYGYTF
TRBV2	TRBJ2-5	CASSEALRETQYF
TRBV7-6	TRBJ1-1	CASSGRGQGEAFF
TRBV3-1/TRBV3-2	TRBJ2-7	CASSQDYFYEQYF
TRBV30	TRBJ1-2	CASEKKGTGFYGYTF
TRBV7-2	TRBJ2-2	CASSLGTRDTGELFF
TRBV5-4	TRBJ2-2	CASSPDPTGDTGELFF
TRBV2	TRBJ1-6	CASSGQQYNSPLHF
TRBV30	TRBJ2-7	CAWTGSQIHEQYF
TRBV20-1	TRBJ2-1	CPSSSYNEQFF
TRBV18	TRBJ2-1	CASSPGLEYNEQFF
TRBV27	TRBJ2-1	CASSFQGDEQFF
TRBV7-3	TRBJ1-6	CASSLKIRTEDSPLHF
TRBV6-6	TRBJ2-1	CASSRLTGGAYNEQFF
TRBV2	TRBJ1-2	CASRVGGGDGYTF
TRBV5-5	TRBJ2-3	CASSLGPAGSTDTQYF
TRBV15	TRBJ1-1	CATSRGGGQNTEAFF
TRBV19	TRBJ1-2	CASSIVHRGGGGYTF
TRBV6-1	TRBJ1-6	CASSEVREISPLHF
TRBV6-5	TRBJ1-2	CASSPQAVSYGYTF
TRBV9	TRBJ2-2	CASSVNPGQGAPGELFF
TRBV7-9	TRBJ1-4	CASSSTDRGEKLFF
TRBV30	TRBJ1-6	CAWSIKGASPLHF
TRBV5-1	TRBJ2-5	CASSGGREVLGETQYF
TRBV3-1/TRBV3-2	TRBJ1-1	CASSSTGEAFF
TRBV5-1	TRBJ1-3	CASSPGTGGNTIYF
TRBV3-1/TRBV3-2	TRBJ1-4	CASSPGQGYEKLFF
TRBV5-1	TRBJ2-7	CASRPFIGGTYEQYF
TRBV28	TRBJ2-4	CASSLSRDIRGLGTKNIQYF
TRBV5-1	TRBJ1-3	CASSLDWGNTIYF
TRBV10-3	TRBJ2-1	CAISERSGTSSYNEQFF
TRBV6-5	TRBJ2-3	CASSYSGTDTQYF
TRBV6-5	TRBJ1-5	CASSYDTGPNQPQHF
TRBV9	TRBJ2-5	CASSVAGFQETQYF
TRBV6-5	TRBJ2-1	CASSYGAGGQNEQFF
TRBV7-9	TRBJ1-3	CASSFRGYSGNTIYF
TRBV11-2	TRBJ1-3	CASSLLGTGGGNTIYF
TRBV11-3	TRBJ2-1	CASSPRQGGSGNEQFF
TRBV19	TRBJ1-1	CASSIVPEAGGNTEAFF
TRBV27	TRBJ1-2	CASSYRQGSPYGYTF
TRBV10-2	TRBJ2-7	CASSESYRGGYEQYF
TRBV2	TRBJ2-1	CASRPDSGDEQFF
TRBV5-1	TRBJ1-2	CASSLVLGSGQIQMNYGYTF
TRBV9	TRBJ2-2	CASSVNRGRPGELFF
TRBV7-9	TRBJ2-5	CASSFRDWETQYF
TRBV5-4	TRBJ1-3	CASSLDGRGSSGNTIYF
TRBV5-1	TRBJ1-1	CASSPGLLNTEAFF
TRBV30	TRBJ2-1	CAWAGGAGAGEQFF
TRBV27	TRBJ1-6	CASSLGPNGSPLHF
TRBV7-9	TRBJ2-4	CASSPSSENIQYF
TRBV27	TRBJ2-7	CASSSPGQGFYEQYF
TRBV19	TRBJ1-2	CASTIGTGFFNYGYTF
TRBV15	TRBJ2-1	CATSRDTGSNEQFF
TRBV27	TRBJ1-2	CASTSLGGNGYGYTF
TRBV10-3	TRBJ1-2	CAIGGGRDNYGYTF